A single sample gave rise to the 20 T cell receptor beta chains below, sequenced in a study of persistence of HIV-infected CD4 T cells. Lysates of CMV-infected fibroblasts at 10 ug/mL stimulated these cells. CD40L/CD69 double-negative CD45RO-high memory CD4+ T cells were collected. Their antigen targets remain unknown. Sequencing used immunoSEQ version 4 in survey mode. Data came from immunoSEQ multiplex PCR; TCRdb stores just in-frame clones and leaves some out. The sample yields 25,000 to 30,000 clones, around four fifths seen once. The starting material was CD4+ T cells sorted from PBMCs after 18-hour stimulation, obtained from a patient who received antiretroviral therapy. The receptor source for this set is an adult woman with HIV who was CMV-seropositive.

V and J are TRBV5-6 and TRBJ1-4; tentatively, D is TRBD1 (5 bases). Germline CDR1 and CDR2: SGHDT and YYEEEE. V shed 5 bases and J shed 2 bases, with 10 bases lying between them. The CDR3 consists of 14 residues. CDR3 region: CASSPTVTNEKLFF. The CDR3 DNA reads TGTGCCAGCAGTCCGACAGTTACTAATGAAAAACTGTTTTTT. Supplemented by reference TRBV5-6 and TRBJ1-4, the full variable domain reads DAGVTQSPTHLIKTRGQQVTLRCSPKSGHDTVSWYQQALGQGPQFIFQYYEEEERQRGNFPDRFSGHQFPNYSSELNVNALLLGDSALYLCASSPTVTNEKLFFGSGTQLSVL.

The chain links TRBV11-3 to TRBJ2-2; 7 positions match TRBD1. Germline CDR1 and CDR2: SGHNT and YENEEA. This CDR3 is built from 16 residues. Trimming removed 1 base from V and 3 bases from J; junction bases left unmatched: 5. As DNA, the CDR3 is TGTGCCAGCAGCTTAGTAGGGGGCCCGGACACCGGGGAGCTGTTTTTT. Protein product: CASSLVGGPDTGELFF. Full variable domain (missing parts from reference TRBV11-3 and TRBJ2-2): EAGVVQSPRYKIIEKKQPVAFWCNPISGHNTLYWYLQNLGQGPELLIRYENEEAVDDSQLPKDRFSAERLKGVDSTLKIQPAELGDSAVYLCASSLVGGPDTGELFFGEGSRLTVL.

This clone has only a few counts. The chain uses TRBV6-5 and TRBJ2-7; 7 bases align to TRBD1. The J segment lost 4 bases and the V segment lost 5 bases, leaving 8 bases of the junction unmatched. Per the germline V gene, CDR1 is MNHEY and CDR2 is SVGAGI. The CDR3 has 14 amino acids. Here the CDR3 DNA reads TGTGCCAGCAGTCCCCGGGACAGCCTGTACGAGCAGTACTTC. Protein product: CASSPRDSLYEQYF.

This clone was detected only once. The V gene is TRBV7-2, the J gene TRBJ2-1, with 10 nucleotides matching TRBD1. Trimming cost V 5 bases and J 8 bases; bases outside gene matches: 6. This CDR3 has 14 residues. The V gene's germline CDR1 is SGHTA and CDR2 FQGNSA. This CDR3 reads CASSPDRGNYEQFF. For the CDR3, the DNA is TGTGCCAGCAGCCCGGACAGGGGGAACTATGAGCAGTTCTTC.

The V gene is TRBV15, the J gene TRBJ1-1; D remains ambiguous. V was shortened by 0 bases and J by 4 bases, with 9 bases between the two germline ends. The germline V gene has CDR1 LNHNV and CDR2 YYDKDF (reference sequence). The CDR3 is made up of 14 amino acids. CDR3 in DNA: TGTGCCACCAGCAGAGATCGGTCCAGCACTGAAGCTTTCTTT. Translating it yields CATSRDRSSTEAFF.

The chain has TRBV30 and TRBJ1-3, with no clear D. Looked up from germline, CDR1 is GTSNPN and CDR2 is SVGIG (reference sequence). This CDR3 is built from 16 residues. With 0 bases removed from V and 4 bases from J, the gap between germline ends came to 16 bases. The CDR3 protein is CAWSVWVRSDGNTIYF. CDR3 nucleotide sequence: TGTGCCTGGAGTGTATGGGTCAGGTCAGACGGAAACACCATATATTTT.

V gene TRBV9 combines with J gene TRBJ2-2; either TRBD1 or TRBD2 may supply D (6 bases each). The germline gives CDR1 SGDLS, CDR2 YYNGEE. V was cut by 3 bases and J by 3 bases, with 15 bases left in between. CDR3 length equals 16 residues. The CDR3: CASSERSGAYTGELFF. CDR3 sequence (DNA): TGTGCCAGCAGCGAGAGGTCGGGGGCCTACACCGGGGAGCTGTTTTTT.

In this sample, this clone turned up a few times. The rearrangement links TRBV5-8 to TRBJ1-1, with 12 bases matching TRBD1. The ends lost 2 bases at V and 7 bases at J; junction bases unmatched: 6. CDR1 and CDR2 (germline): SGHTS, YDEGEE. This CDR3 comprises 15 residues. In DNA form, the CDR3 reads TGTGCCAGCAGCTTAACCGGGACAGGGGGCCATGAAGCTTTCTTT. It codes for CASSLTGTGGHEAFF.

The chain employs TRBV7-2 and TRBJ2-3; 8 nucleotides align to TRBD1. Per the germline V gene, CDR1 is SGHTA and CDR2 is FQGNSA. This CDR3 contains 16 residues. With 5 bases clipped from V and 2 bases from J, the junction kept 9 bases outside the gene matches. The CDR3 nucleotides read TGTGCCAGCAGCATGACAGGGGTAACCAACACAGATACGCAGTATTTT. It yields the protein CASSMTGVTNTDTQYF. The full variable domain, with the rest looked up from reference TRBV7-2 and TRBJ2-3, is GAGVSQSPSNKVTEKGKDVELRCDPISGHTALYWYRQSLGQGLEFLIYFQGNSAPDKSGLPSDRFSAERTGGSVSTLTIQRTQQEDSAVYLCASSMTGVTNTDTQYFGPGTRLTVL.

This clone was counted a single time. CDR3 nucleotide sequence: TGTGCCAGCAGCCAAGAAGCCCTCGGCGGGGCAGGCGAGCAGTACTTC. This translates into CASSQEALGGAGEQYF. The gene calls are TRBV3-1 (or the pseudogene TRBV3-2) and TRBJ2-7; a weak D match, TRBD2 (6 bases). This CDR3 region has 16 residues. Germline assignment: CDR1 LGHDT and CDR2 YNNKEL (reference sequence). V dropped 0 bases and J dropped 6 bases, with 18 bases sitting between them.

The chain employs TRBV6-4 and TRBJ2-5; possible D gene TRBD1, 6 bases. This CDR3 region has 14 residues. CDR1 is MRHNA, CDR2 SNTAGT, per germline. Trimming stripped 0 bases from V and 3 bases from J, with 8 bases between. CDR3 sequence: CASSDSDSEETQYF. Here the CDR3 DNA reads TGTGCCAGCAGTGACTCGGACAGTGAAGAGACCCAGTACTTC.

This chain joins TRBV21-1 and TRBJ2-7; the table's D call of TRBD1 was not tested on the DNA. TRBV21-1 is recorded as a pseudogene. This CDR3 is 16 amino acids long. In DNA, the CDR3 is TGTGCCAGCACCTCAAGGTCGGGACAGGGAACCTACGAGCAGTACGTC. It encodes CASTSRSGQGTYEQYV.

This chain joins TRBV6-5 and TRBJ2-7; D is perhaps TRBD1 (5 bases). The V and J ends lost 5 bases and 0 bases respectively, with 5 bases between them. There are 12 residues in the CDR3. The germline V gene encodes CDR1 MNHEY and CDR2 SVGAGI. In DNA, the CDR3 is TGTGCCAGCAGTCAGGGCTCCTACGAGCAGTACTTC. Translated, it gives CASSQGSYEQYF.

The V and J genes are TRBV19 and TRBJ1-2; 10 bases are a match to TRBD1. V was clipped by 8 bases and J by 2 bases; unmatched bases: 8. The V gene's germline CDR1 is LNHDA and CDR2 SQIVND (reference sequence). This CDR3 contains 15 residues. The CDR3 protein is CASCDGTGENYGYTF. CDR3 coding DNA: TGTGCCAGTTGCGACGGGACAGGGGAGAACTATGGCTACACCTTC.

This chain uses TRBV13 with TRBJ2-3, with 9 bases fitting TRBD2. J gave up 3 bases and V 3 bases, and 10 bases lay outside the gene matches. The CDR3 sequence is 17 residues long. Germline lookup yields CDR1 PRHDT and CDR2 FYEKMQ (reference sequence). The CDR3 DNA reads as TGTGCCAGCAGCTTGTGGCGCGGGGGGGTTAGAACAGATACGCAGTATTTT. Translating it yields CASSLWRGGVRTDTQYF. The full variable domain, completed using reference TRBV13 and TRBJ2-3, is AAGVIQSPRHLIKEKRETATLKCYPIPRHDTVYWYQQGPGQDPQFLISFYEKMQSDKGSIPDRFSAQQFSDYHSELNMSSLELGDSALYFCASSLWRGGVRTDTQYFGPGTRLTVL.

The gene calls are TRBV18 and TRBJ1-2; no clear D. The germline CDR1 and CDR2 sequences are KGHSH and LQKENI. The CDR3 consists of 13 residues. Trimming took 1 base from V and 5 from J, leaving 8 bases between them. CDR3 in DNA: TGTGCCAGCTCACCACGCTCAGAATATGGCTACACCTTC. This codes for CASSPRSEYGYTF.

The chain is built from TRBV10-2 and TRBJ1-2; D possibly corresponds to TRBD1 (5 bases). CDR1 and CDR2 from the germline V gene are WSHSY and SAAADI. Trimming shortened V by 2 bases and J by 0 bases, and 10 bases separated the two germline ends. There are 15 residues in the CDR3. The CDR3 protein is CASSETRTPNYGYTF. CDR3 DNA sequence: TGCGCCAGCAGTGAGACGCGGACACCTAACTATGGCTACACCTTC.

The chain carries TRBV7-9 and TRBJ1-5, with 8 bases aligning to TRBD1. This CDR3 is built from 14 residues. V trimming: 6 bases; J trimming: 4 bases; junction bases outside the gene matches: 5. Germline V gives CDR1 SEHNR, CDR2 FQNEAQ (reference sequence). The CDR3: CASRGQGGNQPQHF. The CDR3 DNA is TGTGCCAGCAGAGGACAGGGAGGAAATCAGCCCCAGCATTTT. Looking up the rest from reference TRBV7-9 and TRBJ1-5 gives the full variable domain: DTGVSQNPRHKITKRGQNVTFRCDPISEHNRLYWYRQTLGQGPEFLTYFQNEAQLEKSRLLSDRFSAERPKGSFSTLEIQRTEQGDSAMYLCASRGQGGNQPQHFGDGTRLSIL.

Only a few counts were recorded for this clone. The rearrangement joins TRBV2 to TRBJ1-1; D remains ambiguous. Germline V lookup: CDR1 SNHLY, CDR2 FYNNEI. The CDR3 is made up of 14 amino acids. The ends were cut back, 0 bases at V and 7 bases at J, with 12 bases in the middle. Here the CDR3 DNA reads TGTGCCAGCAGTGAAGCTAGGGCCCTGATTGAAGCTTTCTTT. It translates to CASSEARALIEAFF.

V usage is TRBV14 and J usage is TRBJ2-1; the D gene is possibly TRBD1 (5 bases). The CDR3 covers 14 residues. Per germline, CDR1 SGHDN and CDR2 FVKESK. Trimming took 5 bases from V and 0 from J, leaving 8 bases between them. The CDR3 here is CASSFQGSYNEQFF. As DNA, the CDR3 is TGTGCCAGCAGCTTCCAGGGCTCCTACAATGAGCAGTTCTTC.